These 28 T cell receptor beta chains came from one sample sequenced in a study of CD8+CD57+ T cells in acquired aplastic anemia. Researchers used genomic DNA as the template to profile TCR beta VDJ and CDR3. TCRdb ran MiXCR on the reads and lists one entry per CDR3 protein. The table lists approximately 220,000 distinct CDR3 sequences, more than 45% of them singletons. Flow cytometry had shown expanded CD8+CD57+ cells in the patients chosen for sequencing. The sample consisted of sorted CD4+, CD8+, or CD8+CD57+ T cells (not recorded which) from PBMCs. All receptors derive from a human donor with aplastic anemia.

The chain links TRBV20-1 to TRBJ1-5; the D gene is possibly TRBD1 (6 bases). The germline gives CDR1 DFQATT, CDR2 SNEGSKA (reference sequence). This CDR3 contains 14 residues. The V end lost 6 bases, the J end lost 2 bases, and 14 bases lay between the germline ends. This CDR3 reads CSAQGREGNQPQHF. CDR3 bases: TGCAGTGCCCAGGGGAGGGAAGGCAATCAGCCCCAGCATTTT.

This clonotype was counted at least ten times. The chain couples TRBV24-1 to TRBJ2-2; D is possibly TRBD2 (6 bases). Germline V gene sequence: CDR1 KGHDR, CDR2 SFDVKD. V lost 5 bases and J lost 1, with 7 bases in between. The CDR3 contains 14 residues. CDR3 sequence (DNA): TGTGCCACCAGTGCTAGCGAGAACACCGGGGAGCTGTTTTTT. Amino acid sequence: CATSASENTGELFF.

The J gene is TRBJ1-1, the V gene TRBV27, with 8 bases matching TRBD1. CDR1 and CDR2 (germline): MNHEY, SMNVEV (reference sequence). The CDR3 spans 14 residues. V shed 5 bases, J shed 2 bases, and the junction held 4 bases outside the gene matches. The CDR3 loop reads CASSGQGVNTEAFF. CDR3 nucleotides: TGTGCCAGCAGTGGACAGGGAGTAAACACTGAAGCTTTCTTT.

This clonotype was seen at least ten times. This chain uses TRBV19 with TRBJ2-7; D is tentatively TRBD1 or TRBD2 (7 bases each). CDR1 is LNHDA and CDR2 is SQIVND in the germline V gene (reference sequence). The CDR3 covers 15 residues. V lost 3 bases to trimming and J lost 0 bases, with 12 bases between them. The CDR3 region has the DNA TGTGCCAGTAGTATGGGGAGGGACAGCTCCTACGAGCAGTACTTC. Translated: CASSMGRDSSYEQYF.

A few counts support this clonotype. The chain uses TRBV6-2 or TRBV6-3 and TRBJ2-7, with D hard to call. The germline V and J ends were trimmed by 8 bases and 2 bases, with 10 bases remaining between them. Germline CDR1 MNHEY, CDR2 SVGEGT. The CDR3 runs to 12 residues. The CDR3 sequence: CASLRIAYEQYF. In DNA, the CDR3 is TGTGCCAGCTTGAGGATCGCCTACGAGCAGTACTTC.

The CDR3 region is CASSVRDMGRKGYTF. CDR3 DNA: TGTGCCAGCAGCGTAAGGGATATGGGAAGGAAAGGCTACACCTTC. The gene calls are TRBV9 and TRBJ1-2, with D unresolved. CDR1 and CDR2 from the germline V gene are SGDLS and YYNGEE. This CDR3 spans 15 amino acids. With 1 base removed from V and 8 bases from J, the gap between germline ends came to 18 bases.

The table lists this clonotype with many counts. The rearrangement uses TRBV6-1 and TRBJ1-6, with D perhaps matching TRBD1 (5 bases). This CDR3 has 14 residues. CDR1 MNHNS and CDR2 SASEGT come from the germline V gene. The V end was cut by 4 bases, the J end by 6 bases, with 10 bases between. CDR3: CASSAGTGNSPLHF. CDR3 DNA sequence: TGTGCCAGCAGTGCAGGGACGGGTAATTCACCCCTCCACTTT.

The chain couples TRBV30 to TRBJ2-5; 11 bases are shared with TRBD2. The CDR3 is 14 amino acids. With 7 bases clipped from V and 5 bases from J, the junction kept 9 bases outside the gene matches. Looked up from germline, CDR1 is GTSNPN and CDR2 is SVGIG (reference sequence). CDR3 nucleotides: TGTGCCTCGGACGTAGCGGGGGGGCGGGAGACCCAGTACTTC. Amino acids: CASDVAGGRETQYF.

This clonotype was seen many times. This chain uses TRBV2 with TRBJ2-7, with a possible D match to TRBD1 (5 bases). CDR3 length: 14 residues. Germline CDR1 reads SNHLY; CDR2 reads FYNNEI. The V gene lost 6 bases and the J gene lost 1 base, with 13 bases spanning the gap. CDR3 loop: CASRPRQLSYEQYF. CDR3 coding DNA: TGTGCCAGCAGACCTAGACAGTTATCCTACGAGCAGTACTTC.

The chain has TRBV24-1 and TRBJ2-1; 7 positions match TRBD1. J gave up 5 bases and V 5 bases, and 2 bases lay outside the gene matches. CDR1 and CDR2 (germline): KGHDR, SFDVKD. This CDR3 is 13 amino acids long. The CDR3 loop reads CATSGGTDNEQFF. CDR3 sequence (DNA): TGTGCCACCAGTGGTGGGACAGACAATGAGCAGTTCTTC.

The chain employs TRBV19 and TRBJ2-5; TRBD2 matches at 12 bases. In germline, CDR1 is LNHDA, CDR2 SQIVND (reference sequence). The CDR3 sequence is 15 residues long. J gave up 5 bases and V 5 bases, and 6 bases lay outside the gene matches. The CDR3 reads CASSSSGGAWETQYF. The CDR3 nucleotides read TGTGCCAGTAGTTCTAGCGGGGGGGCTTGGGAGACCCAGTACTTC. The entire variable domain, with the rest obtained from reference TRBV19 and TRBJ2-5, is as follows: DGGITQSPKYLFRKEGQNVTLSCEQNLNHDAMYWYRQDPGQGLRLIYYSQIVNDFQKGDIAEGYSVSREKKESFPLTVTSAQKNPTAFYLCASSSSGGAWETQYFGPGTRLLVL.

The chain links TRBV2 to TRBJ2-3; 11 positions agree with TRBD2. The ends lost 10 bases at V and 0 bases at J; junction bases unmatched: 3. The CDR3 is made up of 14 amino acids. CDR1 and CDR2 (germline): SNHLY, FYNNEI. The CDR3 loop is CAIGTSGSTDTQYF. The CDR3 nucleotides read TGTGCCATCGGGACTAGCGGTAGCACAGATACGCAGTATTTT.

The chain recombines TRBV15 with TRBJ2-1; TRBD2 aligns across 11 bases. CDR3 length equals 15 residues. Germline trimming cut 0 bases from V and 10 bases from J; bases unmatched to any gene: 5. CDR1 LNHNV and CDR2 YYDKDF come from the germline V gene (reference sequence). The CDR3 is CATSRDRLAGGEQFF. The CDR3 DNA reads TGTGCCACCAGCAGAGATCGCCTAGCGGGAGGCGAGCAGTTCTTC.

The rearrangement uses TRBV7-9 and TRBJ1-1; perhaps TRBD1 as D (6 bases). Trimming removed 5 bases from V and 8 bases from J, with 15 bases in between. CDR1 and CDR2 (germline): SEHNR, FQNEAQ (reference sequence). This CDR3 contains 13 residues. CDR3 residues: CASSLWGAVEAFF. CDR3 in DNA: TGTGCCAGCAGCCTCTGGGGGGCGGTAGAAGCTTTCTTT. The variable domain in full, with the rest retrieved from reference TRBV7-9 and TRBJ1-1, is DTGVSQNPRHKITKRGQNVTFRCDPISEHNRLYWYRQTLGQGPEFLTYFQNEAQLEKSRLLSDRFSAERPKGSFSTLEIQRTEQGDSAMYLCASSLWGAVEAFFGQGTRLTVV.

The V gene is TRBV5-8, the J gene TRBJ2-1; 11 bases agree with TRBD1. This CDR3 is built from 15 residues. V was clipped by 6 bases and J by 4 bases; unmatched bases: 6. The germline V gene has CDR1 SGHTS and CDR2 YDEGEE. CDR3 nucleotide sequence: TGTGCCAGCAACCTGGACAGGGGGCCTTACAATGAGCAGTTCTTC. It yields the protein CASNLDRGPYNEQFF.

Concerning this clonotype: A much larger clonotype is one base distant, so this may be a read error. This chain uses TRBV28 with TRBJ2-3; D is undetermined. V was clipped by 8 bases and J by 2 bases, with 11 bases between them. The CDR3 length is 13 residues. Looked up from germline, CDR1 is MDHEN and CDR2 is SYDVKM. CDR3 residues: CASGWSTTDTQYF. The CDR3 DNA reads TGTGCCAGCGGTTGGAGCACCACAGATACGCAGTATTTT.

This clonotype was counted ten times or more. The gene calls are TRBV12-3 or TRBV12-4 and TRBJ1-1; the match to TRBD1 covers 7 bases. The CDR3 runs to 13 residues. The junction had 8 bases not matched to a gene; V was cut back by 7 bases and J by 6 bases. CDR3 DNA: TGTGCCAGCATCTACGAGGGGGCGGCTGAAGCTTTCTTT. Residues: CASIYEGAAEAFF.

Many counts were recorded for this clonotype. V is TRBV7-2 and J is TRBJ2-7, with 11 bases matching TRBD2. V shed 6 bases, J shed 1 base, and the junction held 5 bases outside the gene matches. The germline V gene has CDR1 SGHTA and CDR2 FQGNSA. This CDR3 is 15 amino acids long. This CDR3 reads CASRSSGGRSYEQYF. The DNA for the CDR3 is TGTGCCAGCAGGTCTAGCGGGGGGCGGTCCTACGAGCAGTACTTC.

The genes are TRBV5-8 and TRBJ1-4, with 10 bases aligning to TRBD1. V dropped 3 bases and J dropped 7; count of bases not matched to a gene: 0. This CDR3 comprises 13 residues. CDR1 is SGHTS, CDR2 YDEGEE, per germline. The CDR3: CASSWDRGEKLFF. CDR3 in DNA: TGTGCCAGCAGCTGGGACAGGGGTGAAAAACTGTTTTTT. Looking up the rest from reference TRBV5-8 and TRBJ1-4 gives the full variable domain: EAGVTQSPTHLIKTRGQQATLRCSPISGHTSVYWYQQALGLGLQFLLWYDEGEERNRGNFPPRFSGRQFPNYSSELNVNALELEDSALYLCASSWDRGEKLFFGSGTQLSVL.

This clonotype was recorded at least ten times. The chain is built from TRBV19 and TRBJ2-1; 8 bases are shared with TRBD2. Trimming cost V 0 bases and J 5 bases; bases outside gene matches: 12. The CDR3 has 18 amino acids. CDR1 is LNHDA and CDR2 is SQIVND in the germline V gene (reference sequence). The CDR3 loop is CASSIDMSGSFLDNEQFF. CDR3 bases: TGTGCCAGTAGTATAGATATGAGCGGGAGCTTCCTCGACAATGAGCAGTTCTTC.

This sequence joins TRBV29-1 and TRBJ1-2, with D possibly matching TRBD1 (6 bases). The length of the CDR3 is 12 residues. The germline V gene encodes CDR1 SQVTM and CDR2 ANQGSEA. V was clipped by 4 bases and J by 0 bases, with 6 bases between them. CDR3 residues: CSVAGANYGYTF. The DNA of the CDR3 is TGCAGCGTTGCAGGGGCTAACTATGGCTACACCTTC. The entire variable domain, with the rest obtained from reference TRBV29-1 and TRBJ1-2, is as follows: SAVISQKPSRDICQRGTSLTIQCQVDSQVTMMFWYRQQPGQSLTLIATANQGSEATYESGFVIDKFPISRPNLTFSTLTVSNMSPEDSSIYLCSVAGANYGYTFGSGTRLTVV.

CDR3 bases: TGTGCCAGCAGCTTATCAGCGGGAGGGCCGGGAGAGACCCAGTACTTC. It codes for CASSLSAGGPGETQYF. This chain connects TRBV7-2 to TRBJ2-5; 10 nucleotides line up with TRBD2. V lost 2 bases and J lost 4; bases outside the gene matches: 7. The CDR3 sequence is 16 residues long. Germline CDR1 reads SGHTA; CDR2 reads FQGNSA. The entire variable domain, with the rest obtained from reference TRBV7-2 and TRBJ2-5, is as follows: GAGVSQSPSNKVTEKGKDVELRCDPISGHTALYWYRQSLGQGLEFLIYFQGNSAPDKSGLPSDRFSAERTGGSVSTLTIQRTQQEDSAVYLCASSLSAGGPGETQYFGPGTRLLVL.

The chain is built from TRBV6-5 and TRBJ2-6; 7 nucleotides agree with TRBD2. The CDR3 totals 17 residues. J gave up 4 bases and V 7 bases, and 13 bases lay outside the gene matches. Germline values: CDR1 MNHEY, CDR2 SVGAGI. The CDR3 region is CASTPGGPRRGANVLTF. CDR3 coding DNA: TGTGCCAGCACCCCGGGGGGTCCACGGAGGGGGGCCAACGTCCTGACTTTC.

About this clonotype itself: Its ends do not fully match the called genes, so a read error is possible. The chain has TRBV7-3 and TRBJ2-7; D possibly corresponds to TRBD2 (5 bases). CDR1 and CDR2 (germline): SGHTA, FQGTGA. CDR3 length: 15 residues. The CDR3 coding sequence is TGTGCCAGCGGCTTAGCGCAAAAGGGCCCCTACGAGCAGTACTTC. The encoded protein is CASGLAQKGPYEQYF.

The V gene is TRBV7-9, the J gene TRBJ2-7, with TRBD1 matching over 8 bases. CDR3 length: 15 amino acids. Germline CDR1 is SEHNR and CDR2 is FQNEAQ (reference sequence). V lost 5 bases and J lost 0; bases outside the gene matches: 6. The CDR3 sequence is CASSTSGGVSYEQYV. The CDR3, as DNA: TGTGCCAGCAGCACCTCAGGGGGCGTCTCCTACGAGCAGTACGTC.

The gene calls are TRBV30 and TRBJ2-7; no firm D call. The CDR3 extends over 12 amino acids. Germline assignment: CDR1 GTSNPN and CDR2 SVGIG (reference sequence). V was pared by 3 bases and J by 4 bases, with 10 bases between. This CDR3 is CAWREQTYEQYF. CDR3 coding DNA: TGTGCCTGGAGGGAGCAAACTTACGAGCAGTACTTC.

This clonotype was seen a few times. The V and J genes are TRBV7-9 and TRBJ2-3; 14 bases fit TRBD2. V trimming: 6 bases; J trimming: 4 bases; junction bases outside the gene matches: 9. The germline gives CDR1 SEHNR, CDR2 FQNEAQ (reference sequence). The CDR3 is 17 residues long. CDR3 coding DNA: TGTGCCAGCAGTTCCGGGACTAGCGGGGGTGATCCAGATACGCAGTATTTT. It encodes CASSSGTSGGDPDTQYF.

This clonotype was detected many times. This chain uses TRBV7-9 with TRBJ1-1, with D hard to call. Trimming left V 3 bases short and J 0 bases short, with 26 bases between. The germline CDR1 and CDR2 sequences are SEHNR and FQNEAQ (reference sequence). There are 20 residues in the CDR3. The CDR3 DNA is TGTGCCAGCAGCTTCCCCTCCCTGGACTTAGTTCCCGAAATGAACACTGAAGCTTTCTTT. It encodes CASSFPSLDLVPEMNTEAFF.